Described below is a single TCR beta chain sequence and its context. The sample comes from a study of blood T cell repertoires in COVID-19. This CDR3 has 15 residues. V shed 5 bases and J shed 5 bases, with 19 bases lying between them. Germline V gene sequence: CDR1 SGHRS, CDR2 YFSETQ. TCRdb's table, derived via immunoSEQ multiplex PCR, lists solely in-frame clones and lacks some. The sample shows 53,000 or so clones, about 80% of them seen only once. Sequencing used peripheral blood. The J gene is TRBJ2-5, the V gene TRBV5-1; D possibly corresponds to TRBD1 (6 bases). This receptor was taken from a man aged 50 to 59 with active or convalescent COVID-19. The CDR3 spells CASRTGHQLGETQYF. The CDR3 coding sequence is TGCGCCAGCAGGACGGGACACCAGCTCGGGGAGACCCAGTACTTC.